This T cell receptor beta chain was sequenced during a study of blood T cell repertoires in COVID-19. On the study more broadly: From T cells, B-cell-depleted T cells, or PBMCs came the material, which was cDNA or gDNA.

Original handling: Amplification of reference gene primers provided the estimated nucleated cell counts. The protocol was immunoSEQ multiplex PCR, while the TCRdb copy is restricted to in-frame clones and leaves out a portion. V and J calls and clone size are copied from that table; D and trimming were computed from the DNA. Among about 68,000 clones listed, approximately 81% were seen once. V was pared by 0 bases and J by 2 bases, with 11 bases between. This CDR3 has 16 amino acids. Germline CDR1 reads SGHDT; CDR2 reads YYEEEE. This TCR derives from a man aged 45-65 years with active COVID-19. The chain combines TRBV5-6 with TRBJ2-2; no firm D call. Source material: peripheral blood. CDR3 sequence reads: CASSLAGGTNTGELFF. CDR3 nucleotides: TGTGCCAGCAGCTTGGCCGGCGGCACCAACACCGGGGAGCTGTTTTTT. Looking up the rest from reference TRBV5-6 and TRBJ2-2 gives the full variable domain: DAGVTQSPTHLIKTRGQQVTLRCSPKSGHDTVSWYQQALGQGPQFIFQYYEEEERQRGNFPDRFSGHQFPNYSSELNVNALLLGDSALYLCASSLAGGTNTGELFFGEGSRLTVL.